Following are 8 T cell receptor beta chains from one sample sequenced in a study of T-cell reconstitution after alpha-beta-depleted transplantation in children. Library preparation (for TCRbeta) was performed with unique molecular identifiers. TCRdb fed the PCR reads into MiXCR, producing one record per CDR3 protein. The data show over 450,000 distinct CDR3 sequences, 10% seen once. Sequencing used PBMCs, obtained before TCRalphabeta/CD19-depleted stem cell transplant. These TCRs come from a child aged 2 to 15 with inherited bone marrow failure, due to receive a stem cell transplant.

This clonotype was seen repeatedly, ten times or more. CDR3 sequence reads: CASTADMKTYEQYF. Written as DNA, the CDR3 is TGTGCCAGCACGGCCGACATGAAAACCTACGAGCAGTACTTC. The chain joins TRBV12-3 or TRBV12-4 to TRBJ2-7; D gene unclear. The V gene lost 7 bases and the J gene lost 2 bases, with 15 bases spanning the gap. The CDR3 is made up of 14 amino acids.

The chain links TRBV11-2 to TRBJ2-2, with D tentatively TRBD1 (6 bases). V was shortened by 0 bases and J by 0 bases, with 14 bases between the two germline ends. The CDR3 is 18 residues long. CDR1 is SGHAT and CDR2 is FQNNGV in the germline V gene. CDR3 bases: TGTGCCAGCAGCTTAGATCGGGTACAGGGTCCGAACACCGGGGAGCTGTTTTTT. Translation gives CASSLDRVQGPNTGELFF. The whole variable domain, filled in from reference TRBV11-2 and TRBJ2-2, reads EAGVAQSPRYKIIEKRQSVAFWCNPISGHATLYWYQQILGQGPKLLIQFQNNGVVDDSQLPKDRFSAERLKGVDSTLKIQPAKLEDSAVYLCASSLDRVQGPNTGELFFGEGSRLTVL.

This clonotype was observed many times. The rearrangement joins TRBV3-1 to TRBJ2-1, with D possibly matching TRBD2 (5 bases). Germline V gene sequence: CDR1 LGHDT, CDR2 YNNKEL (reference sequence). With 0 bases removed from V and 6 bases from J, the gap between germline ends came to 9 bases. CDR3 length equals 14 residues. For the CDR3, the DNA is TGTGCCAGCAGCCAAGATGTAGCGTTCAATGAGCAGTTCTTC. Protein sequence: CASSQDVAFNEQFF.

The sample holds many counts of this clonotype. The chain has TRBV5-1 and TRBJ2-5; TRBD2 matches 9 bases. The CDR3 is 17 residues long. V trimming: 0 bases; J trimming: 4 bases; junction bases outside the gene matches: 10. The germline CDR1 and CDR2 sequences are SGHRS and YFSETQ. Here the CDR3 DNA reads TGCGCCAGCAGCTTGGCGGTAGCGGGAGCCAGCGCAGAGACCCAGTACTTC. Amino acid sequence: CASSLAVAGASAETQYF.

The V call is TRBV6-5, the J call TRBJ1-3; weak D call: TRBD1 (6 bases). V shed 0 bases and J shed 3 bases, with 9 bases lying between them. Germline-derived CDR1 and CDR2 are MNHEY and SVGAGI. The CDR3 is made up of 15 amino acids. DNA of the CDR3: TGTGCCAGCAGTTACTCGGGGGCCATTGGAAACACCATATATTTT. Translation gives CASSYSGAIGNTIYF.

Ten or more counts support this clonotype. The genes are TRBV29-1 and TRBJ1-1; D might be TRBD1 (6 bases). Germline CDR1 SQVTM, CDR2 ANQGSEA. V lost 6 bases to trimming and J lost 0 bases, with 11 bases between them. This CDR3 has 13 amino acids. The CDR3: CSVAGQLNTEAFF. The CDR3 DNA follows: TGCAGCGTAGCGGGACAACTGAACACTGAAGCTTTCTTT.

This clonotype came up many times. This chain joins TRBV28 and TRBJ1-5; 7 positions match TRBD1. V dropped 5 bases and J dropped 7; count of bases not matched to a gene: 8. This CDR3 comprises 14 residues. The V gene's germline CDR1 is MDHEN and CDR2 SYDVKM. The CDR3 DNA is TGTGCCAGCAGTCCCGGGACAGCAGGCCAGCCCCAGCATTTT. Amino acid sequence: CASSPGTAGQPQHF. The full variable domain, its missing parts supplied by reference TRBV28 and TRBJ1-5, is DVKVTQSSRYLVKRTGEKVFLECVQDMDHENMFWYRQDPGLGLRLIYFSYDVKMKEKGDIPEGYSVSREKKERFSLILESASTNQTSMYLCASSPGTAGQPQHFGDGTRLSIL.

The chain is built from TRBV27 and TRBJ2-1; 7 bases align to TRBD2. The CDR3 sequence is 16 residues long. Trimming at V came to 5 bases and at J to 6 bases, leaving 13 bases not matched to a gene. Looked up from germline, CDR1 is MNHEY and CDR2 is SMNVEV (reference sequence). CDR3 DNA sequence: TGTGCCAGCAGTGCCGGAGGGAGCGGGATCATCAATGAGCAGTTCTTC. This encodes CASSAGGSGIINEQFF.